This T cell receptor beta chain was captured in a study of T cells in Graves' hyperthyroidism and ophthalmopathy. Notes on the study in general: Most thyroid-expanded clonotypes above 0.001 were also found in blood.

Regions amplified from RNA transcripts were the TCR beta CDR3 regions. In the first-round RT-PCR of the TCR CDR3, the HTBI primer set was used. TCRdb redid the calling of the multiplex PCR reads with MiXCR, one entry per CDR3 protein. The data hold roughly 380,000 distinct CDR3 sequences, with 12% to 15% observed a single time. The CDR3 extends over 17 amino acids. Between the trimmed V and J ends, which lost 3 bases and 0 bases, there was a span of 15 bases. This clonotype has at least ten counts. Its matching antigen is unknown. This TCR was recovered from a woman aged 18-35 years with Graves' hyperthyroidism. The sequenced sample was blood. V is TRBV12-3 or TRBV12-4 and J is TRBJ2-1, with D possibly being TRBD1 (6 bases). CDR3 coding DNA: TGTGCCAGCAGTTTCGGACAGTCTTTGAGCTCCTACAATGAGCAGTTCTTC. Translated, it gives CASSFGQSLSSYNEQFF.